A single T cell receptor beta chain is shown here with its context. The data derive from a study of cytomegalovirus exposure and HLA in healthy donors. The CDR3 spans 14 residues. V lost 1 base and J 5 bases, leaving 11 bases between the germline ends. Germline V gene sequence: CDR1 ENHRY, CDR2 SYGVKD. PCR employed 60 Vbeta and 13 Jbeta primers. Data came from immunoSEQ multiplex PCR; TCRdb stores just in-frame clones and leaves some out. The sample contains roughly 140,000 clones, 70% to 85% of which appear only once. The specimen was PBMCs. The rearrangement uses TRBV10-3 and TRBJ2-5, with D uncertain. This clonotype was obtained from a male donor in good health and CMV-seronegative. CDR3 sequence reads: CAISELAERETQYF. CDR3 nucleotides: TGTGCCATCAGTGAGTTGGCGGAGAGGGAGACCCAGTACTTC.